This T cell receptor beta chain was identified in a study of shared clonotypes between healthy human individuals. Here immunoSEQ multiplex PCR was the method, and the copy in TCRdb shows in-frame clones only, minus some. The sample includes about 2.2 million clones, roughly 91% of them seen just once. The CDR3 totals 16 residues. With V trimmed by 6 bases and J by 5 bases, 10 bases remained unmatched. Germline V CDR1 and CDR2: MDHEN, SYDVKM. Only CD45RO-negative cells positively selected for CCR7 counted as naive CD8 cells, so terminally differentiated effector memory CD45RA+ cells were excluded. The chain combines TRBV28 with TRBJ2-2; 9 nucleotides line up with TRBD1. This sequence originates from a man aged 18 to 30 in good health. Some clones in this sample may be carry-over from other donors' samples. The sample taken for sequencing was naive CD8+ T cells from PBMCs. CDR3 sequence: CASSPEWDRVTGELFF. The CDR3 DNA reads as TGTGCCAGCAGCCCTGAGTGGGACAGGGTGACCGGGGAGCTGTTTTTT.